The source of this T cell receptor beta chain is a study of technical replicates of blood from several donors. This clone has only one observation. Method: immunoSEQ multiplex PCR; TCRdb's copy keeps in-frame clones and lacks some. The sample holds tens of thousands of clones, over 75% seen once. The CDR3 has 15 amino acids. Germline values: CDR1 SGDLS, CDR2 YYNGEE. With 2 bases clipped from V and 6 bases from J, the junction kept 1 base outside the gene matches. The gene calls are TRBV9 and TRBJ2-1; 14 bases are a match to TRBD2. Input material: PBMCs. This TCR derives from a human donor in good health. Some clones in this sample may be carry-over from other donors' samples. CDR3 DNA: TGTGCCAGCAGCGTCGGGACTAGCGGGAGCAATGAGCAGTTCTTC. Its protein product is CASSVGTSGSNEQFF.